The subject of this entry is one T cell receptor (beta chain). Its antigen is unknown. Arm-PCR with iRepertoire HTBI primers amplified the CDR3 regions for these TCR beta libraries. Authors' processing steps: The identification of approximately 62 TRBV and some 13 TRBJ segments was made across samples. TCRdb redid the calling of the multiplex PCR reads with MiXCR, one entry per CDR3 protein. TCRdb's processing, not the authors', yielded these V and J calls. Of 650,000 to 850,000 distinct CDR3 sequences listed, about 30% are singletons. Noted time point: persistent/refractory GD, antithyroid drugs over 5 years with positive TRAb. Making the TCR library involved RNA that had been extracted from PBMCs. Peripheral blood, at 8 to 9.5 milliliters, went into EDTA tubes. This record comes from a study of regulatory T cells in long-lasting Graves disease. The study, taken as a whole, reports: Persistent cases favored TRBV28, TRBJ1-2 and TRBJ2-5.

The V end lost 4 bases, the J end lost 4 bases, and 10 bases lay between the germline ends. There are 12 residues in the CDR3. CDR1 GTSNPN and CDR2 SVGIG come from the germline V gene (reference sequence). V and J are TRBV30 and TRBJ1-1; D is unclear. The receptor was isolated from a female donor with Graves disease. The specimen was peripheral blood mononuclear cells (PBMCs), collected when the disease was refractory, from a patient treated with antithyroid drugs. This CDR3 is CAWTGTFTEAFF. The CDR3 bases are TGTGCCTGGACGGGCACTTTCACTGAAGCTTTCTTT.